This T cell receptor beta chain originates from a study of cytomegalovirus exposure and HLA in healthy donors (dated by TCRdb to about 2017). Describing the broader study: An earlier analysis of a few hundred of the donors reported under 300 Gb of sequence data and some 110 million unique TCR beta sequences obtained from 180 million or so T cells. An early release covering roughly 600 HLA-typed donors comprised approximately 300 gigabases of sequencing data and around 85 million unique TCR sequences. Of the roughly 400 genotyped donors, over 65% fell in the genetic ancestry cluster associated with self-reported Caucasian donors. The study aimed to test whether signatures of past pathogen exposure could be identified by cataloging public T cell receptors. Using immunosequencing, the study profiled T cell repertoires from 640 or so subjects and related those repertoires to cytomegalovirus serostatus. Along with the roughly 670-subject first cohort, a separate validation cohort of around 110 different subjects was used. The study combined high-throughput TCR immunosequencing, statistical association of individual TCRs with disease status, and machine learning to predict cytomegalovirus infection status. To study patterns of TCR occurrence, a later analysis re-analyzed previously published TCR beta repertoires from 666 donors and added high-resolution HLA genotyping. Rather than drawing on any new phenotypic data, the later analysis identified candidate immune exposures from TCR beta sequences and the way those sequences occurred across donors. An earlier analysis of around 540 of the donors applied high-throughput TCR beta sequencing to assess whether each TCR beta V gene segment acted as functional or pseudogenic. Alongside the repertoire data, information on donor age, sex, ethnicity and CMV serostatus was compiled. A later genetic analysis took genome-wide SNP genotypes for about 65% of the 666 donors and used that subset as a discovery cohort. Every discovery cohort repertoire had been produced on one sequencing platform. Both class I and class II loci were covered by HLA typing, at four-digit resolution. Typing coverage differed by locus: A, B, C, DRB1 and DQB1 were typed in roughly 620-630 donors, DQA1 in 500 to 550, DPA1 in 600 to 610, and DPB1 in 472. Four to six DR-DQ haplotypes were handled as single units for association and clustering because linkage in the cohort was strong. On average, about 200,000 unique TCR beta nucleotide sequences were sequenced per donor among 300 to 500 genotyped donors of the cohort, with 15% to 20% of those sequences being non-productive.

V is clipped by 2 bases and J by 6 bases, and the sequence between their germline boundaries is 8 bases long. The germline V gene specifies SGHAT as CDR1 and FQNNGV as CDR2. From its cysteine to its phenylalanine, the CDR3 spans 12 amino acids. The retained sequence is limited to the CDR3, 36 bases, with the frame set at the first base. Study-wide findings and limitations: The 87-base-pair reads could not distinguish some IMGT-functional V segments, including TRBV6-2 and TRBV6-3, so those segments were excluded. Linkage disequilibrium might explain the correlated functional status among segregating V segments, but an unknown experimental factor could not be excluded. A total of roughly 160 TCR beta chains were listed by the study as associated with cytomegalovirus. Because HLA typing was missing for some donors at each locus, association tests included only the typed subset. According to a later analysis, TCR association rates differed among HLA loci, with DRB1 alleles showing the most associated TCRs and HLA-C alleles showing the fewest. The presence/absence analyses assumed that sequencing depth was roughly uniform across donors, and that assumption may not be true. The classifier was reported to diagnose cytomegalovirus status with high specificity and sensitivity in both the original and validation cohorts. In a later analysis, HLA-associated TCR beta chains showed more clonal expansion and lower generation probabilities than non-associated chains that were equally common. The earlier analysis of 587 of the donors excluded some 15 rarely observed V segments, including chromosome 9 orphons, because counts were too low. Most CMV-associated TCR beta chains appeared to be HLA-restricted in a later analysis, and the HLA associations seemed to be driven largely by CMV exposure. Immune exposure information for the cohort was limited to CMV serostatus. In a later genetic analysis, fewer N-insertions in productive TCRs were reported among donors in an Asian-associated ancestry cluster than the roughly 700-donor mean. Across donors, most TCR sequences were observed very rarely, whereas some public TCRs were present in many individuals. In vitro tests confirmed that a few of the cytomegalovirus-associated TCR beta chains recognize cytomegalovirus antigens. A cluster of highly shared sequence variants was judged likely to be a technical artifact of the sequencing pipeline. The authors suggested that the approach could potentially be generalized to other disease states and immunological phenotypes. A further reported finding was that TCR beta sequences accurately predicted the HLA-A and HLA-B alleles for most subjects in the first cohort. In an earlier analysis of approximately 590 of the donors, most TCR beta V segments appeared in productive rearrangements about 90% or about 30% of the time, broadly matching IMGT annotations. In a later genetic analysis, a missense DCLRE1C variant was associated with V-gene and J-gene trimming of TCR beta chains, and the association was replicated in an independent cohort. Only TCR beta chains were sequenced in this cohort, and the absence of alpha or paired-chain data limited detectable features. Several of the top co-occurrence clusters appeared to be linked to parvovirus B19, influenza, CMV and Epstein-Barr virus, according to a later analysis. Assigning TCR associations to individual alleles was difficult when HLA alleles, especially DR and DQ, strongly co-occurred. In a later analysis, some 17,000 TCR beta sequences were associated with specific HLA alleles at a false discovery rate of 0.05.

Comments on this clone: Its antigen specificity is not known. Base qualities are not provided; no much larger clone lies one nucleotide away.

To prepare the library, the immunoSEQ multiplex PCR assay was applied. For the multiplex PCR, a mixture combining 60 forward primers for TCR Vbeta segments and 13 reverse primers for TCR Jbeta segments was used. Amplification of the CDR3 region of rearranged TCR beta genes was performed with a multiplex PCR assay on genomic DNA. The amplified TCR beta libraries were sequenced on the Illumina HiSeq System as 87-base-pair reads. Regarding the original processing steps: A later analysis counted about 80 million unique TCR beta chains across the 666 repertoires, and about 10 million of these chains were shared by at least two donors. A nearest-neighbor algorithm error-corrected the raw reads and collapsed the reads into unique sequences, merging closely related sequences to remove PCR and sequencing errors. V, D and J gene segments were assigned by aligning CDR3 sequences to IMGT reference sequences. For a sequence to be retained, at least a six-nucleotide match to both a V gene segment and a J gene segment was required. A rearrangement counted as productive if the CDR3 had no stop codons and remained in frame with V and J, and every other rearrangement counted as non-productive. CDR3 was defined by IMGT convention, running from the second conserved V-encoded cysteine to the conserved J-encoded phenylalanine. The earlier analysis of about 610 of the donors excluded sequences that lacked an unambiguous match to a single V gene segment. In an earlier analysis of approximately 610 of the donors, V segments were called functional above 56.7% productive rearrangements and were called segregating when the between-donor standard deviation exceeded 5%. To diagnose cytomegalovirus status from the catalog of TCR beta chain sequences, a statistical classification framework was built. V and J gene assignment, in a later analysis, came from comparing TCR nucleotide sequences with IMGT/GENE-DB human TR gene sequences. Using the TCRdist pipeline, a later analysis assigned CDR3 sequences along with most-parsimonious VDJ recombination scenarios. In a later analysis, each TCR beta chain was defined by its CDR3 amino acid sequence together with its V-gene family, and reads lacking a unique V-gene family were excluded. To address suspected cross-contamination and a sequencing artifact, a later analysis removed several hundred highly shared, low-generation-probability nucleotide sequences. For each public chain, a later analysis derived a clonal expansion index from normalized ranks of inferred template counts within each repertoire. A later analysis computed generation probabilities with a VDJ recombination model fitted to out-of-frame rearrangements, and checked the results against IGoR. Hypergeometric tests were used in a later analysis to score TCR-TCR, TCR-HLA and TCR-CMV co-occurrence, with a repertoire-size bias correction applied to the TCR pairs. A later analysis estimated false discovery rates by permuting HLA or CMV assignments 20 times. A later analysis grouped co-occurring TCRs with DBSCAN, adding TCRdist sequence similarity when clustering within HLA-allele-positive subsets. Co-occurrence clustering excluded repertoires with fewer than 30,000 or more than 120,000 public chains, plus five with anomalous nucleotide sharing. In its TCRdb copy, this immuneACCESS table keeps in-frame sequences only and misses some clones. Where compared with another copy, unresolved V genes explain less than half of these, and the others have no known cause. That table supplies the V and J calls and clone size; D and trimming were determined from the DNA. Present in this sample are over 140,000 clones, 70% to 85% of which were seen just once. Clones ranked in the top ten supply approximately 1.5% of the sample.

The cohort was made up of approximately 670 healthy bone marrow donors. Cohort members were all nominally healthy when sampled, although unrecorded immune exposures were likely present. The donor tested CMV seropositive and was one of the 289 seropositive cohort members. Every donor gave a peripheral blood sample, and the peripheral blood mononuclear cells from that sample were used for TCR beta sequencing. Genomic DNA was extracted from the blood cell samples with the Qiagen DNeasy Blood Extraction Kit. The specimen sequenced was PBMCs. This sequence uses TRBV11-2 and TRBJ2-7; the D gene cannot be named for sure. The TCR comes from a man aged 25 to 40 in good health and CMV-seropositive. The CDR3 amino acid sequence is: CASSLTNLEQYF. The sequence in DNA is TGTGCCAGCAGCTTAACAAACCTCGAGCAGTACTTC.